This record looks at one T cell receptor (beta chain) sequence and its context. Its cognate antigen has yet to be identified. Base quality data are lacking; no much larger clone is found one base away. The sample is drawn from a study of beta chain features in type 1 diabetes listed by TCRdb under 2018. Background on the whole study: No differences in mean age, gender distribution, total cell number or subset yield were found between patients and healthy donors. Across all samples, 107,917,701 sorted cells were examined, and cell number per subset correlated strongly with RNA yield. In the study, TCRB repertoires of sorted circulating CD4+ T cell subsets from recently diagnosed type 1 diabetes patients were compared with those of matched healthy donors. Naive and central memory subsets were obtained from all 30 or so donors, but regulatory and stem cell-like memory subsets were isolated from only 8 patients and roughly 8 healthy donors.

Study-wide conclusions, independent of this receptor: Only small numbers of individuals were included in the HLA sub-analyses, which left unresolved whether HLA type had any influence on TCRB rearrangement. In all four CD4+ subsets, TCRB CDR3 length was moderately but significantly shorter in type 1 diabetes patients. Because cDNA was sequenced instead of genomic DNA, activated cells with high expression could be over-represented, although the groups did not differ in activation or CD3 levels. The naive, central memory and regulatory TCRB repertoires appeared to resemble one another more closely among patients than among healthy donors. Fewer insertions and more nucleotide deletions at VDJ recombination sites were observed in patients with type 1 diabetes, implying thymic rearrangement abnormalities. Shorter templates might be favored by PCR, yet because patient and control samples were amplified and corrected together, any such skew would affect both groups equally.

The germline V gene specifies SGHTA as CDR1 and FQGTGA as CDR2. V is pared back by 2 bases and J by 10 bases, with 9 bases lying between the germline termini. Inclusive of the bounding cysteine and phenylalanine, the CDR3 is 12 residues long. Only the CDR3 portion is preserved as DNA: 36 bases, with reading frame beginning at the first base. Each donor gave one peripheral blood draw, averaging roughly 120 mL, which was collected into heparinised tubes. A BD FACSAria II and a panel including CD45RO, CCR7, CD25, CD127, CD95 and CD27 were used to sort naive, central memory, regulatory and stem cell-like memory CD4+ T cells. Purity was above 95% for every sorted population. PBMCs were isolated immediately by Lymphoprep density gradient centrifugation and stained directly without culture. So that batch effects would be minimized, each experiment stained and sorted samples in pairs, pairing one healthy donor with one patient.

The entire amount of isolated RNA was reverse transcribed using the High Capacity cDNA Reverse Transcription Kit, so the sequenced TCRB transcripts were expressed ones. Deep immunoSEQ sequencing was applied to naive, central memory and regulatory T cell samples, giving an average of roughly 3.5 million total reads per sample. After sorted cells were lysed in RLT buffer, RNA was extracted with DNase-treated RNeasy Micro or Mini kits, with the choice depending on cell number. Each cell subset was processed separately to prevent cross-contamination, with patient and healthy donor samples processed together. TCRB sequences were amplified from cDNA with the immunoSEQ multiplex PCR, producing 87-bp fragments spanning the CDR3 region. The amplicons were sequenced using the Illumina HiSeq platform. From the authors' description of their analysis: Synthetic template baselines were used to correct PCR bias computationally, reads within Hamming distance 2 were collapsed together, and singletons that could not be merged were discarded. Reads were aligned against IMGT so that V, D and J genes, CDR3 length and insertions or deletions at six rearrangement sites could be assigned. Clonotype counts were normalized to sorted cell number within each subset before computing true diversity and Gini coefficients with the tcR R package. The overlap coefficient, calculated on TCRB nucleotide sequences, was used to quantify repertoire sharing. TCRdb provides this immuneACCESS table in a form limited to in-frame rearrangements. Some clones are lacking; in checked studies, under half of them reflect an unresolved V gene, and why the rest are absent is not known. V and J calls and clone size are those listed in that table; D and trimming were worked out from the DNA. This sample lists 250,000 to 300,000 clones; about 7.8% were detected once. The leading ten clones occupy approximately 0.99% of the sample.

Here the chain combines TRBV7-3 and TRBJ2-1, with the D gene tentatively TRBD1 or TRBD2, based on 5 matching bases in each. What was sequenced was central memory CD4+ T cells from blood. The source is a young woman in good health. The DNA reads as follows: TGTGCCAGCAGCTTATACGGGACGGAGCAGTTCTTC. The resulting protein is CASSLYGTEQFF.